One T cell receptor beta chain is described in this entry. Its antigen remains unknown. This sample was taken from a study of T cells in tuberculosis. Overall study context: IGRA-negative adolescents, IGRA-positive adolescents with latent tuberculosis and adults with active tuberculosis formed this South African cohort. Regarding the study as a whole: Smaller distances to GMM-specific TCRs suggested their expansion in active tuberculosis. Active tuberculosis patients had shorter CDR3-alpha; the beta difference was nonsignificant.

Germline V lookup: CDR1 MNHNY, CDR2 SVGAGI (reference sequence). The CDR3 consists of 16 residues. V lost 1 base, J lost 5 bases, and 3 bases stayed unmatched. The repertoire was sequenced with immunoSEQ multiplex PCR; TCRdb's copy has only in-frame clones and lacks some. The repertoire holds about 29,000 clones, with roughly 93% as singletons. Latent tuberculosis screening used tuberculin skin test and IGRA at entry. The rearrangement joins TRBV6-6 to TRBJ1-4, with 11 bases fitting TRBD1. Sequenced input: PBMCs. This sequence was found in a donor aged 10 to 29 with latent tuberculosis or without tuberculosis infection. The CDR3 sequence: CASSYWGQGGNEKLFF. Written as DNA, the CDR3 is TGTGCCAGCAGTTACTGGGGACAGGGGGGGAATGAAAAACTGTTTTTT.